This paragraph reports one TCR beta chain. Its antigen is not yet known. Base qualities were left out, and no much larger clone turns up one base away. This sample was taken from a study of identical twins (dated by TCRdb to 2016 to 2017). Some background on the complete study: TCR alpha and beta repertoires from monozygotic twins, unrelated adults of various ages and cord blood were deep-sequenced to test whether fetal clonotypes persist. Replicate twin experiments were performed at different times using different library preparation protocols to rule out contamination.

Every donor in the study was a healthy Caucasian. Three pairs of female monozygotic twins, all aged 18 to 29 years, were included in the twin cohort. Using Miltenyi CD45RO+ enrichment and human naive T-cell isolation kits, memory (CD45RO+) and naive T cells were isolated from PBMC. The V and J ends are trimmed by 3 bases and 5 bases, leaving 10 bases between them. Spanning cysteine to phenylalanine, the CDR3 consists of 13 amino acids. The only DNA kept is the CDR3, 39 bases in frame from the first base. The library was produced with 5' RACE. For sequencing, an Illumina HiSeq 2000 was employed. Template switching introduced a universal primer binding site; the final cDNA contained a unique molecular identifier, enabling accurate counting of TCR cDNA molecules. Specific primers in the conserved constant-segment region were used to synthesize first-strand cDNA for the TCR alpha and beta chains. Each cDNA library was double barcoded, with a SMART-Mk sample barcode plus Illumina barcodes, to control for contamination. TruSeq adapter sequences along with Illumina sample barcodes were introduced in two successive PCR steps. TCR alpha and beta cDNA libraries were sequenced on the Illumina HiSeq platform with custom primers. Regarding the original processing steps: MiGEC was used to process raw reads and extract unique molecular identifiers, and MiXCR was used to find CDR3 positions. For each individual, recombination models were inferred using an EM algorithm with the repgenHMM and IGoR tools. Shared clonotype analysis was performed with the tcR package in R, normalizing sharing by the product of cloneset sizes. To study raw recombination free of thymic and clonal selection effects, out-of-frame nonproductive sequences were analyzed. The public reads were quality trimmed at Q25 with fastp and then assembled into clones with MiXCR by TCRdb, keeping productive beta chains. Rows are unified per CDR3 protein, each entry keeping the most common DNA and genes. The V and J calls shown here were made by TCRdb, not taken from the authors' results. For this sample the table gives under 250,000 distinct CDR3 sequences, of which about 7.5% were detected only once. The top ten clonotypes cover 1.9% of the sample.

What the work shows at the level of the full study, not this receptor alone: Zero-insertion analyses could be partly confounded by invariant T cells such as MAIT and iNKT, although diverse VJ usage argued against such confounding for most clonotypes. Compared with coincidental sharing between unrelated individuals, out-of-frame TCR alpha sequences shared between twins showed an excess of sequences with low generation probability. Because the same donors could not be followed over many years, the conclusions relied on cross-sectional statistical analysis. Excess twin sharing in beta out-of-frame sequences was weaker because fewer shared sequences lowered the signal-to-noise ratio. Recombination models systematically underestimated out-of-frame TCR alpha sharing in monozygotic twins but agreed with sharing between unrelated individuals. Fewer insertions were carried by abundant cord blood beta clonotypes, a similar but weaker trend appeared in young adult naive repertoires, and no such trend appeared in memory repertoires.

Separately, the same data were catalogued under a study of yellow fever vaccine responses in identical twins. As the second publication notes: According to the authors, the vaccine-induced T cell response in identical twins seemed to be partly convergent and partly specific to each individual. In identical twins, the study followed T cell clones that responded to the vaccine with precision.

The rearranged segments are TRBV12-3 or TRBV12-4 and TRBJ2-5, with the D gene not clear enough to name. The sample taken for sequencing was memory (CD45RO+) T cells sorted from blood. The meaning of the sample's cell subset or site label: CD45RO+ enriched T cells. The TCR originated in a woman under 30 in good health. CDR3 reads: CASSFSPMETQYF. The nucleotide sequence reads TGTGCCAGCAGTTTTTCTCCAATGGAGACCCAGTACTTC.